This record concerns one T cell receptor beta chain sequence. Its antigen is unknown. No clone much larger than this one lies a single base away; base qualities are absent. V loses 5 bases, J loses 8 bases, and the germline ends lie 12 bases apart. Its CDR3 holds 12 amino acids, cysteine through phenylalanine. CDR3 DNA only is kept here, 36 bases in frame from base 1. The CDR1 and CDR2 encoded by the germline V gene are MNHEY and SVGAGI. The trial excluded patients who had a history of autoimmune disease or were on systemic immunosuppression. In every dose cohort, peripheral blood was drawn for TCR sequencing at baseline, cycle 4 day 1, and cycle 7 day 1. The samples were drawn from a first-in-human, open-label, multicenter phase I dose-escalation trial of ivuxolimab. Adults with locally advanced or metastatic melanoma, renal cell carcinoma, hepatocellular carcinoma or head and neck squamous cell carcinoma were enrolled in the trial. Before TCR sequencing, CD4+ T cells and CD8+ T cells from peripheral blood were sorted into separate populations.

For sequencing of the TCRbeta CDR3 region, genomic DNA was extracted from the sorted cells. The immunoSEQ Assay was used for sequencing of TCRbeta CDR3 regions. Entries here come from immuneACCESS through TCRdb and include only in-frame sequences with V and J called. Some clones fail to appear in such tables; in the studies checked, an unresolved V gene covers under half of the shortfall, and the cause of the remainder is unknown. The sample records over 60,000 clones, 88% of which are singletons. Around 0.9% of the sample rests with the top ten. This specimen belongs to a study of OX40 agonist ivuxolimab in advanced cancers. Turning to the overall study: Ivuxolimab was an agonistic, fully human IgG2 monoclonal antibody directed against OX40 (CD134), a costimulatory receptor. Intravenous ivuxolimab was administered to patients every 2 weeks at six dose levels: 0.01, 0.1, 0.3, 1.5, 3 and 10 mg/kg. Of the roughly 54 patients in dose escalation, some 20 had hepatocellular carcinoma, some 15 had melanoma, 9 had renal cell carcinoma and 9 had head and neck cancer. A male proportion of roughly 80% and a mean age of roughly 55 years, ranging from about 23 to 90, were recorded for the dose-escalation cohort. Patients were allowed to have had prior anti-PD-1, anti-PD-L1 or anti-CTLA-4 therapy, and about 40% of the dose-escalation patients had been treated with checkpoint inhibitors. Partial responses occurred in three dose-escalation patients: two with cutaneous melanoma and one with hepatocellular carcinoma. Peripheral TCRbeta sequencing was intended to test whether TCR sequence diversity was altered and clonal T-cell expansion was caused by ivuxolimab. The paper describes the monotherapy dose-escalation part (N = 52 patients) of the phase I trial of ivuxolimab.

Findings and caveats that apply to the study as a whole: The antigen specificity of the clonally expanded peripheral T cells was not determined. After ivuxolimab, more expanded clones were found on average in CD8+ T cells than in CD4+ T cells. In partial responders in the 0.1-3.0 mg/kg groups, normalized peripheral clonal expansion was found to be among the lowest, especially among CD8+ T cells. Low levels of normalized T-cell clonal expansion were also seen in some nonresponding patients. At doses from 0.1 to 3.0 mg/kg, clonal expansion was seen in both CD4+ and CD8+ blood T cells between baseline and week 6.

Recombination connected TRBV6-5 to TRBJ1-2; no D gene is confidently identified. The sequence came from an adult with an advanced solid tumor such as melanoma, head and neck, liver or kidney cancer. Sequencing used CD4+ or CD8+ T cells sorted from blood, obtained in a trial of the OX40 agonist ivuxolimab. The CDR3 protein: CASSPTGDGYTF. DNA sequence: TGTGCCAGCAGTCCTACCGGAGACGGCTACACCTTC.